This TCR beta chain was obtained from a study of shared clonotypes between healthy human individuals. The assay was immunoSEQ multiplex PCR, and TCRdb's table has in-frame clones only and misses some. Among 150,000 to 200,000 clones listed, approximately 60% were seen once. CDR1 SGHTA and CDR2 FQGNSA come from the germline V gene. There are 13 residues in the CDR3. The germline V and J ends were trimmed by 2 bases and 4 bases, with 9 bases remaining between them. This clonotype was sampled from a man aged 25 to 45 in good health. Material for sequencing was memory CD4+ T cells sorted from blood. The subset denotes: CD45RA-negative fraction. The rearrangement links TRBV7-2 to TRBJ2-7; maybe TRBD1 (6 bases). The CDR3 here is CASSLYDRYEQYF. DNA of the CDR3: TGTGCCAGCAGCTTATATGACAGGTACGAGCAGTACTTC.